This is a list of T cell receptor beta chains from one sample in a study of shared clonotypes between healthy human individuals. Data came from immunoSEQ multiplex PCR; TCRdb stores just in-frame clones and leaves some out. The data hold a few hundred thousand clones, with 95% to 96% observed a single time. Sequenced input: naive CD8+ T cells sorted from blood. These receptors came from a woman aged 25 to 39 in good health. Each CDR3 is given with its conserved first and last residue. The order of the fields is V gene, CDR3 length, D gene, clone size, J gene, CDR3 DNA, CDR3 protein. D genes are given only for firm matches. Rows give clone size only sometimes, using once, few, many, or a class for an expanded clone.

TRBV10-3,15,NA,NA,TRBJ1-5,TGTGCCATCAGTGAGTCAGAGGGGGGGTGGCAGCCCCAGCATTTT,CAISESEGGWQPQHF
TRBV5-6,15,TRBD2,NA,TRBJ2-7,TGTGCCAGCAGCTTGGCCTTCGGACTAGCGGGAGAACGGGCCTTC,CASSLAFGLAGERAF
TRBV5-6,11,NA,NA,TRBJ2-7,TGTGCCAGCAGCTTGGCTGGCGAGCAGTACTTC,CASSLAGEQYF
TRBV7-2,14,NA,NA,TRBJ1-3,TGTGCCAGCAGCTCCGAGTGGAGGGAGGACACCATATATTTT,CASSSEWREDTIYF
TRBV10-1,13,NA,NA,TRBJ2-7,TGCGCCAGCAGTGAGTCAGCTTCCTACGAGCAGTACTTC,CASSESASYEQYF
TRBV5-4,16,NA,NA,TRBJ1-3,TGTGCCAGCAGCAAGGACACGCAGAGCTCTGGAAACACCATATATTTT,CASSKDTQSSGNTIYF
TRBV14,15,NA,NA,TRBJ2-7,TGTGCCAGCAGCCAAATGCATGGAGTATCCTACGAGCAGTACTTC,CASSQMHGVSYEQYF
TRBV6-1,16,NA,NA,TRBJ2-1,TGTGCCAGCAGTGAATTTCCGCTTTGGGAATACAATGAGCAGTTCTTC,CASSEFPLWEYNEQFF
TRBV27,13,NA,once,TRBJ2-1,TGTGCCAGCAGTTTATTCCCCTACAATGAGCAGTTCTTC,CASSLFPYNEQFF
TRBV2,15,NA,NA,TRBJ2-1,TGTGCCAGCAGGGGTAGGGGATGGGCCTACAATGAGCAGTTCTTC,CASRGRGWAYNEQFF
TRBV7-8,17,NA,NA,TRBJ2-7,TGTGCCAGCAGCTTAGTGGCCGGGGCTCGGAGCTCCTACGAGCAGTACTTC,CASSLVAGARSSYEQYF
TRBV28,14,NA,NA,TRBJ2-7,TGTGCCAGCAGTTTTGGACCGAATCCCTACGAGCAGTACTTC,CASSFGPNPYEQYF
TRBV11-2,15,NA,NA,TRBJ1-6,TGTGCCAGCAGCTTAAACGGAGGGCTAACATCACCCCTCCACTTT,CASSLNGGLTSPLHF
TRBV28,16,TRBD1,NA,TRBJ2-7,TGTGCCAGCAGTTCAAACTACAGGGGTATCGCCTACGAGCAGTACTTC,CASSSNYRGIAYEQYF
TRBV11-2,13,NA,NA,TRBJ2-7,TGTGCCAGCAGCTTAGATGGACCCTACGAGCAGTACTTC,CASSLDGPYEQYF
TRBV27,13,NA,once,TRBJ2-7,TGTGCCAGCAGTTTATCGAGTACCTACGAGCAGTACTTC,CASSLSSTYEQYF
TRBV5-8,18,NA,NA,TRBJ2-6,TGTGCCAGCACCCCGGTAGAGCCCCAGATCTCTGGGGCCAACGTCCTGGCTTTC,CASTPVEPQISGANVLAF
TRBV7-6,15,TRBD1,once,TRBJ1-6,TGTGCCAGCAGTCCAGGACAGGGTGATAATTCACCCCTCCACTTT,CASSPGQGDNSPLHF
TRBV7-3,15,TRBD2,NA,TRBJ2-3,TGTGCCAGCAGCTTAACGGGAGGGCGGGGAGATACGCAGTATTTT,CASSLTGGRGDTQYF
TRBV7-2,13,NA,NA,TRBJ2-7,TGTGCCAGCAGCTTAGGTGCAGGGTACGAGCAGTACTTC,CASSLGAGYEQYF
TRBV10-3,13,NA,NA,TRBJ2-1,TGTGCCATCAGTGACGAGACTTACAATGAGCAGTTCTTC,CAISDETYNEQFF
TRBV2,15,NA,NA,TRBJ1-2,TGTGCCAGCAGCGAGACCCCATCCTCTAACTATGGCTACACCTTC,CASSETPSSNYGYTF
TRBV25-1,14,NA,once,TRBJ2-1,TGTGCCAGCAGTGAGGGACTGGCCTACAATGAGCAGTTCTTC,CASSEGLAYNEQFF
TRBV28,15,TRBD1,NA,TRBJ2-5,TGTGCCAGCAGAACCAACAGGGGTGGACAAGAGACCCAGTACTTC,CASRTNRGGQETQYF
TRBV30,12,NA,NA,TRBJ2-6,TGTGCCTGGAGTTTTGGGGCCAACGTCCTGACTTTC,CAWSFGANVLTF
TRBV30,13,NA,few,TRBJ1-2,TGTGCCTGGAACCAGGCCGGGGTCTATGGCTACACCTTC,CAWNQAGVYGYTF
TRBV11-2,17,TRBD1,NA,TRBJ2-7,TGTGCCAGCAGCTTAGCCCCGTTGACAGGGTTTTCCTACGAGCAGTACTTC,CASSLAPLTGFSYEQYF
TRBV6-5,16,TRBD2,once,TRBJ2-7,TGTGCCAGCAGTTACTCGTATTCTAGCGGGAGCTACGAGCAGTACTTC,CASSYSYSSGSYEQYF
TRBV10-1,19,NA,NA,TRBJ2-7,TGCGCCAGCATCCTTGACGGACTCCCCAGGTCGAGTCCGGCGTACGAGCAGTACTTC,CASILDGLPRSSPAYEQYF
TRBV9,15,NA,once,TRBJ2-2,TGTGCCAGCAGCGTAGGTGGTGGGGGAGCCGGGGAGCTGTTTTTT,CASSVGGGGAGELFF